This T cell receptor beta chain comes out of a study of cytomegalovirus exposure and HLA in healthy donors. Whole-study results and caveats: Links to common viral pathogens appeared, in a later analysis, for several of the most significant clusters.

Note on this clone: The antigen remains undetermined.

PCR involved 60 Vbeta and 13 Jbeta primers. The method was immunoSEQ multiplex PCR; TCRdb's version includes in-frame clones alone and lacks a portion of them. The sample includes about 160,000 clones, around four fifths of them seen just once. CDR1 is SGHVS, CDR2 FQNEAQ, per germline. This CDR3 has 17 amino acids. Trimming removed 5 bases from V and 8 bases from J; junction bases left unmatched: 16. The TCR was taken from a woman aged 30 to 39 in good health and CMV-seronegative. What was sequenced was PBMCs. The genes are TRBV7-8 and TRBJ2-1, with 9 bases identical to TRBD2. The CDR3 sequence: CASSQTYIAGVGDEQFF. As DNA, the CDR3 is TGTGCCAGCAGCCAAACTTACATAGCGGGGGTAGGGGATGAGCAGTTCTTC.